What follows are 32 T cell receptor beta chains derived from one specimen sequenced in a study of blood T cell repertoires in COVID-19. Assay used: immunoSEQ multiplex PCR; TCRdb lists only in-frame clones, some missing. The sample has a few hundred thousand clones, 75% to 90% seen once; the top ten hold less than 1.2%. Sequencing input: PBMCs or T cells enriched from blood (not recorded which). Source of these receptors: a man in his late teens or twenties who had recovered from COVID-19.

V usage is TRBV6-5 and J usage is TRBJ2-7; D is perhaps TRBD2 (6 bases). The CDR3 is made up of 13 amino acids. The V gene lost 6 bases and the J gene lost 7 bases, with 16 bases spanning the gap. In germline, CDR1 is MNHEY, CDR2 SVGAGI. CDR3 sequence: CASSPGGVGEQYF. The CDR3 nucleotides read TGTGCCAGCAGCCCCGGGGGAGTAGGTGAGCAGTACTTC.

The chain is built from TRBV5-1 and TRBJ1-1, with 11 bases aligning to TRBD1. Germline V lookup: CDR1 SGHRS, CDR2 YFSETQ. The V and J ends lost 5 bases and 2 bases, in that order; junction bases with no gene match: 2. This CDR3 has 14 amino acids. In DNA form, the CDR3 reads TGCGCCAGCAGGTGGACAGGGGGCAACACTGAAGCTTTCTTT. The encoded protein is CASRWTGGNTEAFF.

The table lists this clone with a few counts. The rearrangement links TRBV5-4 to TRBJ1-1, with 10 bases lining up with TRBD1. V was pared by 4 bases and J by 3 bases, with 6 bases of the junction left unmatched. The CDR3 consists of 15 residues. In germline, CDR1 is SGHNT, CDR2 YYREEE (reference sequence). The CDR3 reads CASSNGDRGYTEAFF. DNA of the CDR3: TGTGCCAGCAGCAACGGGGACAGGGGTTACACTGAAGCTTTCTTT.

The chain combines TRBV5-1 with TRBJ2-5; the D is unclear. In germline, CDR1 is SGHRS, CDR2 YFSETQ. Trimming stripped 3 bases from V and 0 bases from J, with 15 bases between. This CDR3 has 16 residues. CDR3 region: CASSSLGSSNQETQYF. In DNA, the CDR3 is TGCGCCAGCAGCTCCCTGGGCTCCTCAAACCAAGAGACCCAGTACTTC.

In this sample, this clone turned up many times. The chain employs TRBV11-2 and TRBJ2-2, with 9 positions matching TRBD1. Germline V gene sequence: CDR1 SGHAT, CDR2 FQNNGV. With V trimmed by 5 bases and J by 4 bases, 11 bases remained unmatched. The CDR3 consists of 17 residues. CDR3: CASSQPLGQGPTGELFF. The CDR3 nucleotides are TGTGCCAGCAGCCAGCCACTCGGACAGGGGCCCACCGGGGAGCTGTTTTTT.

The chain recombines TRBV5-1 with TRBJ1-1; D is perhaps TRBD1 (6 bases). The germline V gene encodes CDR1 SGHRS and CDR2 YFSETQ. Trimming left V 7 bases short and J 2 bases short, with 12 bases between. This CDR3 is built from 13 residues. The CDR3 nucleotides are TGCGCCAGCCAGGACAGCCTCAACACTGAAGCTTTCTTT. Protein product: CASQDSLNTEAFF. Variable domain in full (rest from reference TRBV5-1 and TRBJ1-1): KAGVTQTPRYLIKTRGQQVTLSCSPISGHRSVSWYQQTPGQGLQFLFEYFSETQRNKGNFPGRFSGRQFSNSRSEMNVSTLELGDSALYLCASQDSLNTEAFFGQGTRLTVV.

The V and J genes are TRBV6-4 and TRBJ2-1; tentative D call: TRBD1 (5 bases). The V end lost 6 bases, the J end lost 5 bases, and 17 bases lay between the germline ends. This CDR3 contains 15 residues. Germline loops: CDR1 MRHNA, CDR2 SNTAGT. The CDR3 spells CASSPSKGINNEQFF. For the CDR3, the DNA is TGTGCCAGCAGCCCATCTAAGGGGATAAACAATGAGCAGTTCTTC.

The chain couples TRBV19 to TRBJ2-1; D perhaps matches TRBD1 (6 bases). This CDR3 is built from 15 residues. Germline loops: CDR1 LNHDA, CDR2 SQIVND (reference sequence). The V end was cut by 8 bases, the J end by 4 bases, with 18 bases between. DNA of the CDR3: TGTGCCAGTTCTTCCCCCGGACAGACTTACAATGAGCAGTTCTTC. Translation: CASSSPGQTYNEQFF. The whole variable domain, remainder taken from reference TRBV19 and TRBJ2-1, is DGGITQSPKYLFRKEGQNVTLSCEQNLNHDAMYWYRQDPGQGLRLIYYSQIVNDFQKGDIAEGYSVSREKKESFPLTVTSAQKNPTAFYLCASSSPGQTYNEQFFGPGTRLTVL.

The rearrangement links TRBV20-1 to TRBJ1-5; D not resolved. The CDR3 runs to 14 residues. The V end lost 3 bases, the J end lost 7 bases, and 16 bases lay between the germline ends. The V gene's germline CDR1 is DFQATT and CDR2 SNEGSKA (reference sequence). The CDR3 DNA is TGCAGTGCTAGTGCCTGGGGTCGCGGGCAGCCCCAGCATTTT. It specifies CSASAWGRGQPQHF.

This rearrangement joins TRBV7-8 to TRBJ2-5; TRBD1 agrees at 8 bases. Per the germline V gene, CDR1 is SGHVS and CDR2 is FQNEAQ. V lost 3 bases and J lost 4; bases outside the gene matches: 7. The CDR3 is made up of 15 amino acids. CDR3 nucleotides: TGTGCCAGCAGCTTCAGGGGGCAGATGGGAGAGACCCAGTACTTC. It codes for CASSFRGQMGETQYF.

The rearrangement uses TRBV25-1 and TRBJ2-3, with D tentatively TRBD2 (7 bases). The CDR3 has 17 amino acids. CDR1 and CDR2 from the germline V gene are MGHDK and SYGVNS. V gave up 3 bases and J gave up 3 bases, with 19 bases separating them. CDR3 sequence (DNA): TGTGCCAGCAGTGATTTAGGGGGGGCAAGCAGTACAGATACGCAGTATTTT. This encodes CASSDLGGASSTDTQYF.

CDR3 DNA sequence: TGTGCCATCAGCAGGGATTCTGGAAACACCATATATTTT. The encoded protein is CAISRDSGNTIYF. The J gene is TRBJ1-3, the V gene TRBV10-3, with D tentatively TRBD1 (5 bases). Germline V gives CDR1 ENHRY, CDR2 SYGVKD. This CDR3 is built from 13 residues. The V gene lost 6 bases and the J gene lost 1 base, with 7 bases spanning the gap.

The chain combines TRBV7-2 with TRBJ1-5; D call uncertain. Germline V gene sequence: CDR1 SGHTA, CDR2 FQGNSA. The CDR3 length is 15 residues. V lost 1 base and J lost 6, with 13 bases in between. Here the CDR3 reads CASSLGASPGQPQHF. CDR3 bases: TGTGCCAGCAGCTTAGGTGCCAGCCCAGGTCAGCCCCAGCATTTT.

V and J are TRBV27 and TRBJ1-1; D is unresolved. The CDR3 is made up of 13 amino acids. V lost 2 bases, J lost 4 bases, and 8 bases lay in between. In germline, CDR1 is MNHEY, CDR2 SMNVEV (reference sequence). The CDR3, as DNA: TGTGCCAGCAGTTTAAGTGAGGGCACTGAAGCTTTCTTT. Amino acids: CASSLSEGTEAFF.

This sequence joins TRBV5-1 and TRBJ2-7; TRBD2 agrees at 9 bases. Germline CDR1 and CDR2: SGHRS and YFSETQ. V shed 4 bases and J 3 bases; nucleotides not matched to a gene: 5. CDR3 length equals 14 residues. This CDR3 is CASSPGLAYYEQYF. CDR3 sequence (DNA): TGCGCCAGCAGCCCGGGACTAGCCTACTACGAGCAGTACTTC.

This clone has a single count. The V call is TRBV6-5, the J call TRBJ2-7; TRBD1 aligns across 7 bases. This CDR3 is built from 12 residues. Germline lookup yields CDR1 MNHEY and CDR2 SVGAGI. Trimming cost V 6 bases and J 5 bases; bases outside gene matches: 4. CDR3 region: CASSQTGNEQYF. The CDR3 DNA is TGTGCCAGCAGCCAGACAGGGAACGAGCAGTACTTC.

This chain connects TRBV5-6 to TRBJ2-7, with 9 bases lining up with TRBD2. The germline V gene encodes CDR1 SGHDT and CDR2 YYEEEE. The V and J ends lost 0 bases and 0 bases, in that order; junction bases with no gene match: 4. The CDR3 is 16 residues long. The CDR3 bases are TGTGCCAGCAGCTTGGAAGGTAGCGGGAGCTCCTACGAGCAGTACTTC. It encodes CASSLEGSGSSYEQYF.

The chain links TRBV2 to TRBJ2-4, with D possibly being TRBD1 (5 bases). V gave up 3 bases and J gave up 5 bases, with 5 bases separating them. The CDR3 consists of 12 residues. Germline assignment: CDR1 SNHLY and CDR2 FYNNEI. The chain's CDR3 is CASSETENIQYF. CDR3 in DNA: TGTGCCAGCAGTGAGACAGAAAACATTCAGTACTTC. The variable domain in full, completed from reference TRBV2 and TRBJ2-4, reads EPEVTQTPSHQVTQMGQEVILRCVPISNHLYFYWYRQILGQKVEFLVSFYNNEISEKSEIFDDQFSVERPDGSNFTLKIRSTKLEDSAMYFCASSETENIQYFGAGTRLSVL.

The V call is TRBV6-1, the J call TRBJ2-3; no clear D gene. This CDR3 comprises 15 residues. Germline assignment: CDR1 MNHNS and CDR2 SASEGT. V was trimmed by 2 bases and J by 6 bases, leaving 15 bases between them. This CDR3 is CASSEYGLVADTQYF. The CDR3 DNA sequence: TGTGCCAGCAGTGAATATGGTCTAGTAGCCGATACGCAGTATTTT.

About this clone: The sample holds other DNA sequences that translate to the same CDR3. The chain combines TRBV4-1 with TRBJ2-1; maybe TRBD2 (5 bases). Trimming pared 1 base from V and 0 bases from J, leaving 7 bases between. Per the germline V gene, CDR1 is MGHRA and CDR2 is YSYEKL. The CDR3 is made up of 15 amino acids. The CDR3 here is CASSQGSGSYNEQFF. CDR3 nucleotide sequence: TGCGCCAGCAGCCAAGGAAGCGGCTCCTACAATGAGCAGTTCTTC.

The chain recombines TRBV20-1 with TRBJ2-7, with D possibly TRBD2 on 5 matching bases. Between the trimmed V and J ends, which lost 3 bases and 2 bases, there was a span of 11 bases. CDR1 DFQATT and CDR2 SNEGSKA come from the germline V gene (reference sequence). The CDR3 contains 13 residues. The CDR3 here is CSASPRGPYEQYF. DNA of the CDR3: TGCAGTGCTAGTCCTCGGGGTCCCTACGAGCAGTACTTC.

The rearrangement links TRBV30 to TRBJ1-4; 8 nucleotides line up with TRBD1. CDR1 is GTSNPN and CDR2 is SVGIG in the germline V gene (reference sequence). Trimming took 5 bases from V and 3 from J; bases not matched to a gene: 2. The CDR3 is 13 amino acids. CDR3 loop: CAWGTGANEKLFF. CDR3 in DNA: TGTGCCTGGGGGACAGGAGCTAATGAAAAACTGTTTTTT.

The chain recombines TRBV4-3 with TRBJ2-1, with D perhaps TRBD2 (6 bases). V lost 1 base, J lost 9 bases, and 13 bases lay in between. The CDR3 runs 14 residues. Germline V gene data show CDR1 as LGHNA and CDR2 as YSLEER. CDR3 nucleotide sequence: TGCGCCAGCAGCCAAGCCCTGGGACTCCGTGAGCAGTTCTTC. Residues: CASSQALGLREQFF.

The chain links TRBV9 to TRBJ1-5, with D possibly matching TRBD1 (6 bases). CDR3 length: 12 residues. CDR1 and CDR2 from the germline V gene are SGDLS and YYNGEE. Trimming removed 4 bases from V and 9 bases from J, with 11 bases in between. The CDR3 DNA reads as TGTGCCAGCAGCCAAGGGGGACCGCCCCAGCATTTT. Translating gives CASSQGGPPQHF.

This clone was found once. The chain recombines TRBV24-1 with TRBJ1-1; D is perhaps TRBD1 (5 bases). CDR1 KGHDR and CDR2 SFDVKD come from the germline V gene. The CDR3 totals 13 residues. The V and J ends lost 5 bases and 4 bases respectively, with 10 bases between them. The CDR3 reads CATSGGEGTEAFF. The CDR3 bases are TGTGCCACCAGTGGGGGGGAAGGCACTGAAGCTTTCTTT.

The V and J genes are TRBV2 and TRBJ2-7; 9 nucleotides line up with TRBD2. Germline-derived CDR1 and CDR2 are SNHLY and FYNNEI. J was trimmed by 0 bases and V by 6 bases; bases with no gene match: 9. This CDR3 contains 16 residues. The CDR3 nucleotides are TGTGCCAGCAGCAAGAGCGGGGGGCCTAGCTCCTACGAGCAGTACTTC. Its translation: CASSKSGGPSSYEQYF. Full variable domain (outside the CDR3, taken from reference TRBV2 and TRBJ2-7): EPEVTQTPSHQVTQMGQEVILRCVPISNHLYFYWYRQILGQKVEFLVSFYNNEISEKSEIFDDQFSVERPDGSNFTLKIRSTKLEDSAMYFCASSKSGGPSSYEQYFGPGTRLTVT.

The chain has TRBV10-3 and TRBJ2-1; TRBD2 agrees at 9 bases. CDR1 is ENHRY, CDR2 SYGVKD, per germline. Trimming took 3 bases from V and 0 from J; bases not matched to a gene: 3. The CDR3 consists of 16 residues. The CDR3 DNA follows: TGTGCCATCAGTGATTTAGCGGGAGACTCCTACAATGAGCAGTTCTTC. Protein product: CAISDLAGDSYNEQFF.

The CDR3 DNA follows: TGTGCCAGCCACCCGGGGGGGGCCTTCACCGGGGAGCTGTTTTTT. It codes for CASHPGGAFTGELFF. The J gene is TRBJ2-2, the V gene TRBV19; 8 bases map to TRBD2. Germline V gene lookup returns CDR1 LNHDA and CDR2 SQIVND (reference sequence). The CDR3 contains 15 residues. J lost 4 bases, V lost 9 bases, and 10 bases had no gene match.

The V and J genes are TRBV24-1 and TRBJ2-3; 9 bases match TRBD1. Germline assignment: CDR1 KGHDR and CDR2 SFDVKD. This CDR3 has 16 amino acids. The V and J ends lost 3 bases and 4 bases, in that order; junction bases with no gene match: 7. The CDR3: CATSDGFTGGADTQYF. The CDR3 DNA reads as TGTGCCACCAGTGATGGTTTTACAGGGGGCGCAGATACGCAGTATTTT.

This chain connects TRBV18 to TRBJ2-7; 9 bases align to TRBD1. This CDR3 has 14 amino acids. The trim removed 2 bases at V and 5 bases at J, leaving 4 bases unmatched. The germline gives CDR1 KGHSH, CDR2 LQKENI. CDR3 loop: CASSPGDRDNEQYF. CDR3 nucleotide sequence: TGTGCCAGCTCACCAGGGGACAGGGACAACGAGCAGTACTTC.

The chain joins TRBV10-3 to TRBJ1-2, with D uncertain. Germline V lookup: CDR1 ENHRY, CDR2 SYGVKD. This CDR3 has 13 residues. V was trimmed by 2 bases and J by 2 bases, leaving 6 bases between them. The CDR3 is CAISEGRNYGYTF. The CDR3 bases are TGTGCCATCAGTGAGGGGAGGAACTATGGCTACACCTTC.

The chain couples TRBV7-9 to TRBJ1-6; 7 nucleotides agree with TRBD1. The germline CDR1 and CDR2 sequences are SEHNR and FQNEAQ (reference sequence). Trimming removed 5 bases from V and 6 bases from J; junction bases left unmatched: 4. The CDR3 has 14 residues. The CDR3, as DNA: TGTGCCAGCAGCCACGGGACAGTTAATTCACCCCTCCACTTT. Translated: CASSHGTVNSPLHF.